The entry below describes one T cell receptor beta chain. The data are from a study of technical replicates of blood from a handful of donors. Libraries were prepared by immunoSEQ multiplex PCR; TCRdb keeps only in-frame clonotypes and omits some of them. The data contain more than 65,000 clones, roughly 94% of them seen just once; the ten biggest clones take up 0.25%. Per the germline V gene, CDR1 is MNHEY and CDR2 is SVGAGI. The length of the CDR3 is 15 residues. V was shortened by 6 bases and J by 0 bases, with 14 bases between the two germline ends. The clonotype originates from a human donor in good health. The chain carries TRBV6-5 and TRBJ1-1; D is perhaps TRBD1 (5 bases). Sequenced sample: T cells isolated from PBMCs. The CDR3 spells CASRVRAFMNTEAFF. The DNA of the CDR3 is TGTGCCAGCAGGGTCAGGGCGTTCATGAACACTGAAGCTTTCTTT.